The text below deals with one T cell receptor (beta chain). V gave up 6 bases and J gave up 10 bases; unmatched junction bases: 17. Germline V gene lookup returns CDR1 KGHDR and CDR2 SFDVKD. This CDR3 contains 17 residues. The sample belongs to a study of blood T cell repertoires in COVID-19. About the study: Material from acute and convalescent COVID-19 was sourced from the United States, Italy and Spain. T cells, B-cell-depleted T cells, or PBMCs provided the cDNA or gDNA that served as material.

Under the authors' procedure: Quantification of nucleated cells was approximated via reference gene primer amplification. Method: immunoSEQ multiplex PCR; TCRdb's copy keeps in-frame clones and lacks some. V and J calls and clone size follow that table, whereas D and trimming were derived from the DNA. The table records about 33,000 clones, 85% of them present only once. The sequence was obtained from a human donor in a cohort sampled during active COVID-19. Sequencing was carried out using peripheral blood. The chain is built from TRBV24-1 and TRBJ1-4, with 9 bases that match TRBD1. The CDR3 loop reads CATSYSRTGERVVKLFF. CDR3 DNA: TGTGCCACCAGTTACTCTCGGACAGGGGAGCGAGTAGTAAAACTGTTTTTT.